This passage covers 21 T cell receptor beta chains from one sample sequenced in a study of T-cell memory formation after mild COVID-19. TCRdb itself ran the 5' RACE reads through MiXCR, one entry per CDR3 protein. The repertoire holds approximately 260,000 distinct CDR3 sequences, with approximately 15% as singletons. The sample comprised PBMCs or a T cell subset sorted from them (not recorded which). The receptors stem from a young man who had mild COVID-19 (a few samples of this study predate the infection). Cell type and time point are not known.

This clonotype was seen a few times. The chain links TRBV20-1 to TRBJ1-5; no firm D call. This CDR3 is built from 14 residues. The V end was cut by 6 bases, the J end by 5 bases, with 17 bases between. Germline V CDR1 and CDR2: DFQATT, SNEGSKA (reference sequence). CDR3 loop: CSARSVSKDQPQHF. CDR3 in DNA: TGCAGTGCGAGAAGCGTATCTAAAGATCAGCCCCAGCATTTT.

The rearrangement links TRBV6-6 to TRBJ1-2; D unclear. V dropped 5 bases and J dropped 3 bases, with 16 bases sitting between them. This CDR3 spans 15 amino acids. The germline gives CDR1 MNHNY, CDR2 SVGAGI (reference sequence). CDR3 loop: CASSGIRPRDYGYTF. For the CDR3, the DNA is TGTGCCAGCAGTGGGATCCGGCCCCGGGACTATGGCTACACCTTC.

This chain connects TRBV9 to TRBJ1-4, with D uncertain. The germline V gene encodes CDR1 SGDLS and CDR2 YYNGEE. The CDR3 length is 15 residues. Trimming took off 4 bases at V and 8 bases at J, with 18 bases between the two ends. The CDR3 protein is CASSPGPNVVEKLFF. The CDR3 region has the DNA TGTGCCAGCAGCCCCGGGCCTAACGTCGTGGAAAAACTGTTTTTT.

The gene calls are TRBV9 and TRBJ2-3; D is undetermined. The CDR3 loop spans 15 amino acids. The germline V gene has CDR1 SGDLS and CDR2 YYNGEE. V was pared by 4 bases and J by 3 bases, with 15 bases between. Here the CDR3 DNA reads TGTGCCAGCAGCCCACTCAGTCAGGAGACAGATACGCAGTATTTT. This sequence encodes CASSPLSQETDTQYF.

The chain joins TRBV14 to TRBJ2-1; D is unresolved. Trimming cost V 1 base and J 3 bases, with 10 bases left between them. The CDR3 consists of 15 residues. The germline V gene encodes CDR1 SGHDN and CDR2 FVKESK. This chain's CDR3 is CASSQVSPYYNEQFF. CDR3 DNA sequence: TGTGCCAGCAGCCAAGTTTCCCCCTACTACAATGAGCAGTTCTTC.

This clonotype was counted at least ten times. The J gene is TRBJ1-1, the V gene TRBV6-6; D is perhaps TRBD1 (6 bases). Germline V gene data show CDR1 as MNHNY and CDR2 as SVGAGI (reference sequence). The CDR3 totals 13 residues. With 11 bases removed from V and 0 bases from J, the gap between germline ends came to 13 bases. The CDR3 DNA follows: TGTGCCGTGTTCAGGGGCATGAACACTGAAGCTTTCTTT. The encoded protein is CAVFRGMNTEAFF.

The chain couples TRBV20-1 to TRBJ1-2; 7 bases are shared with TRBD1. The CDR3 runs 12 residues. The junction had 3 bases not matched to a gene; V was cut back by 4 bases and J by 4 bases. Germline assignment: CDR1 DFQATT and CDR2 SNEGSKA (reference sequence). The CDR3 sequence: CSATDRFYGYTF. As DNA, the CDR3 is TGCAGTGCTACGGACAGGTTCTATGGCTACACCTTC.

The sample holds a few counts of this clonotype. This chain links TRBV4-1 with TRBJ2-7; D gene uncertain. There are 13 residues in the CDR3. CDR1 and CDR2 from the germline V gene are MGHRA and YSYEKL. V lost 2 bases and J 3 bases, leaving 8 bases between the germline ends. CDR3 coding DNA: TGCGCCAGCAGCCAAACTGTCCTCTACGAGCAGTACTTC. This codes for CASSQTVLYEQYF.

This clonotype has more than one count but fewer than ten. This chain connects TRBV7-9 to TRBJ2-5; TRBD1 agrees at 9 bases. Per the germline V gene, CDR1 is SEHNR and CDR2 is FQNEAQ (reference sequence). The V and J ends lost 5 bases and 10 bases, in that order; junction bases with no gene match: 14. This CDR3 spans 15 amino acids. CDR3 region: CASSPTGQGPRGQYF. DNA for the CDR3: TGTGCCAGCAGCCCGACGGGACAGGGCCCCCGTGGCCAGTACTTC.

This clonotype has a handful of counts. The genes are TRBV4-2 and TRBJ2-1; 10 bases align to TRBD2. Trimming cost V 4 bases and J 5 bases; bases outside gene matches: 5. The germline gives CDR1 LGHNA, CDR2 YNFKEQ. The CDR3 contains 15 residues. The CDR3 region has the DNA TGTGCCAGCAGCCCGACCGGGACTAGCGACAATGAGCAGTTCTTC. It translates to CASSPTGTSDNEQFF.

This clonotype was recorded many times. The chain carries TRBV4-2 and TRBJ2-3; D remains ambiguous. The V gene's germline CDR1 is LGHNA and CDR2 YNFKEQ. The CDR3 covers 17 residues. The V end was cut by 0 bases, the J end by 0 bases, with 13 bases between. The DNA for the CDR3 is TGTGCCAGCAGCCAAGATTGGAGACGCAAGAGCACAGATACGCAGTATTTT. Translation gives CASSQDWRRKSTDTQYF.

This chain connects TRBV9 to TRBJ2-1, with D perhaps matching TRBD2 (5 bases). Germline V gene data show CDR1 as SGDLS and CDR2 as YYNGEE. The CDR3 loop spans 18 amino acids. V was trimmed by 3 bases and J by 4 bases, leaving 23 bases between them. The CDR3 region has the DNA TGTGCCAGCAGCGATGGCCCAGAGGGAGCGACGATGTACAATGAGCAGTTCTTC. This sequence encodes CASSDGPEGATMYNEQFF.

In this sample, this clonotype turned up many times. This chain links TRBV29-1 with TRBJ2-7; 9 bases agree with TRBD2. The CDR3 length is 12 residues. Germline values: CDR1 SQVTM, CDR2 ANQGSEA. With 7 bases clipped from V and 6 bases from J, the junction kept 7 bases outside the gene matches. CDR3 in DNA: TGCAGCGCTGGGACTAGCCATTCCGAGCAGTACTTC. It codes for CSAGTSHSEQYF.

V is TRBV12-3 or TRBV12-4 and J is TRBJ1-5; D is ambiguous. Deletions cut 6 bases from V and 8 bases from J, with 14 bases between. This CDR3 has 13 residues. CDR3 loop: CASRDENDEPQHF. The CDR3 DNA follows: TGTGCCAGCAGGGACGAAAACGATGAGCCCCAGCATTTT.

The V call is TRBV5-5, the J call TRBJ2-1; possible D gene TRBD2, 6 bases. Trimming removed 4 bases from V and 3 bases from J, with 17 bases in between. The CDR3 has 16 amino acids. The germline V gene has CDR1 SGHKS and CDR2 YYEKEE (reference sequence). As DNA, the CDR3 is TGTGCCAGCAGCGTCCGGGACTTCGATTACTACAATGAGCAGTTCTTC. Translated, it gives CASSVRDFDYYNEQFF.

The genes are TRBV6-1 and TRBJ2-7, with TRBD1 identical over 8 bases. The CDR3 length is 14 residues. Germline-derived CDR1 and CDR2 are MNHNS and SASEGT. The ends lost 6 bases at V and 7 bases at J; junction bases unmatched: 11. CDR3 in amino acids: CASRAGTGGREQYF. The CDR3 DNA reads as TGTGCCAGCAGGGCCGGGACAGGAGGTCGAGAGCAGTACTTC.

The chain recombines TRBV28 with TRBJ1-2, with a possible D match to TRBD1 (5 bases). V was shortened by 9 bases and J by 4 bases, with 9 bases between the two germline ends. Per germline, CDR1 MDHEN and CDR2 SYDVKM. The CDR3 consists of 11 residues. The CDR3 loop is CASNTGYGYTF. The CDR3 DNA sequence: TGTGCCAGTAATACAGGCTATGGCTACACCTTC.

In its sample, this clonotype was seen a few times. The J gene is TRBJ1-6, the V gene TRBV20-1, with D hard to call. V was cut by 6 bases and J by 9 bases, with 15 bases left in between. The germline V gene encodes CDR1 DFQATT and CDR2 SNEGSKA (reference sequence). CDR3 length: 13 residues. Here the CDR3 reads CSAWVGSSSPLHF. CDR3 DNA sequence: TGCAGTGCGTGGGTGGGATCTAGTTCACCCCTCCACTTT.

The V and J genes are TRBV7-9 and TRBJ2-2; maybe TRBD1 (5 bases). CDR1 and CDR2 from the germline V gene are SEHNR and FQNEAQ (reference sequence). The ends were cut back, 3 bases at V and 4 bases at J, with 9 bases in the middle. CDR3 length: 14 amino acids. The CDR3 nucleotides are TGTGCCAGCAGCTTTCAGGGCGGCACCGGGGAGCTGTTTTTT. This codes for CASSFQGGTGELFF.

In its sample, this clonotype was seen a few times. The rearrangement uses TRBV20-1 and TRBJ1-5; D is uncertain. In germline, CDR1 is DFQATT, CDR2 SNEGSKA (reference sequence). Trimming left V 0 bases short and J 6 bases short, with 12 bases between. This CDR3 comprises 14 residues. As DNA, the CDR3 is TGCAGTGCTAGAGATGAGGCGGTAGGTCAGCCCCAGCATTTT. Its protein is CSARDEAVGQPQHF.

The chain couples TRBV24-1 to TRBJ2-3; 10 bases line up with TRBD1. CDR1 and CDR2 (germline): KGHDR, SFDVKD. This CDR3 comprises 15 residues. V shed 6 bases, J shed 6 bases, and the junction held 8 bases outside the gene matches. CDR3 nucleotides: TGTGCCACCAGTCAGGACAGGGGGGGATACGATACGCAGTATTTT. This codes for CATSQDRGGYDTQYF.